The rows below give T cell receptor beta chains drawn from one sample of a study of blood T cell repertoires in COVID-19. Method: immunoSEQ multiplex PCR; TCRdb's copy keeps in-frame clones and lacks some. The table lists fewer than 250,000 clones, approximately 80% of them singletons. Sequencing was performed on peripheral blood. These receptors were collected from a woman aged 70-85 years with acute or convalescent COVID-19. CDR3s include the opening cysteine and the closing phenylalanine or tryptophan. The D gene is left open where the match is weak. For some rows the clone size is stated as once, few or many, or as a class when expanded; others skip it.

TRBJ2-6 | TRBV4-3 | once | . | TGCGCCAGCAGCCAAGATGAAAGGGGTTCCAACGTCCTGACTTTC | CASSQDERGSNVLTF
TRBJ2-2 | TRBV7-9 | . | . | TGTGCCAGCAGCTTCATCAGGAACACCGGGGAGCTGTTTTTT | CASSFIRNTGELFF
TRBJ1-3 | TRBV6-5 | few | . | TGTGCCAGCAGTCCTACCGTTGGAAACACCATATATTTT | CASSPTVGNTIYF
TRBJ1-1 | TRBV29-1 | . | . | TGCAGCGTTCGTCACTCGGGCACTGAAGCTTTCTTT | CSVRHSGTEAFF
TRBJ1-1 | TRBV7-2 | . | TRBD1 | TGTGCCAGCAGCCCGGACAGGGTCCTCACTGAAGCTTTCTTT | CASSPDRVLTEAFF
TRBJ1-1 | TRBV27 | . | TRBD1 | TGTGCCAGCAGGAGACAGGGCCGCTACACTGAAGCTTTCTTT | CASRRQGRYTEAFF
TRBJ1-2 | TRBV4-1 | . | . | TGCGCCAGCAGCCAAGTCTTAACGCGCGACAGCGGCTACACCTTC | CASSQVLTRDSGYTF
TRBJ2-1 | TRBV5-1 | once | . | TGCGCCAGCAGCTCCCAAGGGGGTTCCTACAATGAGCAGTTCTTC | CASSSQGGSYNEQFF
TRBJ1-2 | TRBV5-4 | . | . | TGTGCCAGCAGCTTGGGGCAGTCGGGAGGGTATAATGGCTACACCTTC | CASSLGQSGGYNGYTF
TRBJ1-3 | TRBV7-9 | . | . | TGTGCCAGCACCCCACAAGAAGGGGTCGGAAACACCATATATTTT | CASTPQEGVGNTIYF
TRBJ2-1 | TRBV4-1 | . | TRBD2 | TGCGCCAGCAGCCAAGAACCCCAGACTAGCGGGAGGTCCTACAATGAGCAGTTCTTC | CASSQEPQTSGRSYNEQFF
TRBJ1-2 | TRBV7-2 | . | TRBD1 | TGTGCCAGCAGCTTGGGGACAGGGGGCAGTGGCTACACCTTC | CASSLGTGGSGYTF
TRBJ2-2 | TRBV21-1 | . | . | TGTGCCAGCAGCGACCGGGACAGGGGAGAGGCGTACGCCGGGGAGCTGTTTTTT | CASSDRDRGEAYAGELFF
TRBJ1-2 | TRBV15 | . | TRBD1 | TGTGCCACCAGCACCTCTCCCGGGACAGGGATGGGGACCTTC | CATSTSPGTGMGTF
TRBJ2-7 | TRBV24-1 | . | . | TGTGCCACCAGTGATCCAGCTAGCCCTCGATACGAGCAGTACTTC | CATSDPASPRYEQYF
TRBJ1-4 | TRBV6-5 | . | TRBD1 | TGTGCCAGCAAGGGACAGGGGCATGAAAAACTGTTTTTT | CASKGQGHEKLFF
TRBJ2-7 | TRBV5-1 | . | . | TGCGCCAGCAGCCCGAACAGGGGGGGGTACGAGCAGTACTTC | CASSPNRGGYEQYF
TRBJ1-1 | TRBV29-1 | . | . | TGCAGCGTTCAAGACGGGAACACTGAAGCTTTCTTT | CSVQDGNTEAFF
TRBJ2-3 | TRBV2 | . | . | TGTGCCAGCAGGAGGATGCTAGCCACAGATACGCAGTATTTT | CASRRMLATDTQYF
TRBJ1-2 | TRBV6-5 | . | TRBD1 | TGTGCCAGCAGTCTCGACAGGGGTGGCTACACCTTC | CASSLDRGGYTF
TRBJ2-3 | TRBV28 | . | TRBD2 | TGTGCCAGCAGTCTGGGACTACCTGGGACAGATACGCAGTATTTT | CASSLGLPGTDTQYF
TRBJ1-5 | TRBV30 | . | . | TGTGCCTGGAGTGTAACAGGGCTTAGCAATCAGCCCCAGCATTTT | CAWSVTGLSNQPQHF
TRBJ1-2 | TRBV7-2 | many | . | TGTGCCAGCAGGAGAATCTATGGCTACACCTTC | CASRRIYGYTF
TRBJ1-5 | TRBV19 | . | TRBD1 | TGTGCCAGTAGTTCCGGGACAGTCAATCAGCCCCAGCATTTT | CASSSGTVNQPQHF
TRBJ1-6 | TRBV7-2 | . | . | TGTGCCAGCAGCTTAGATCCCCGCTATAATTCACCCCTCCACTTT | CASSLDPRYNSPLHF
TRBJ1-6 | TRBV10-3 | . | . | TGTGCCATCAGTTCTCAGGGGAGCTCCTATAATTCACCCCTCCACTTT | CAISSQGSSYNSPLHF
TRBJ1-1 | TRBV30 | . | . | TGTGCCTGGAGTCCGGGGTTGACTGAAGCTTTCTTT | CAWSPGLTEAFF
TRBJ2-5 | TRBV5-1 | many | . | TGCGCCAGCAGCCTTAAAGAGACCCAGTACTTC | CASSLKETQYF
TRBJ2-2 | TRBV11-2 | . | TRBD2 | TGTGCCAGCAGCCCGAAACTAGCGGGAGGGACCGGGGAGCTGTTTTTT | CASSPKLAGGTGELFF
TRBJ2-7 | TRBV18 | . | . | TGTGCCAGCTCGGGGCGAACATACGAGCAGTACTTC | CASSGRTYEQYF
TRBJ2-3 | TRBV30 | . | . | TGTGCCTGGACGGGGAATACCATGGGACAGTATTTT | CAWTGNTMGQYF
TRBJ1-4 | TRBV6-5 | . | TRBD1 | TGTGCCAGCAGTCCGACAGGGGGGGCTGAAAAACTGTTTTTT | CASSPTGGAEKLFF
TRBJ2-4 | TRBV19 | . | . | TGTGCCAGTACTGACAGCCCGCTAGCCAAAAACATTCAGTACTTC | CASTDSPLAKNIQYF
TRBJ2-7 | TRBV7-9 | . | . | TGTGCCAGCAGCCACCAAGAGGGACTTTCCTACGAGCAGTACTTC | CASSHQEGLSYEQYF
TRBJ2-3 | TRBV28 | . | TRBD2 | TGTGCCAGCAGTGTAGCGGGGGGGCCACTCGGAATTCTTACGCAGTATTTT | CASSVAGGPLGILTQYF
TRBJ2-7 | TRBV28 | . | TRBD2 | TGTGCCAGCAGGGGAAGAGCGGGGGGTCTCTTAGGTGGCGCCTACGAGCAGTACTTC | CASRGRAGGLLGGAYEQYF
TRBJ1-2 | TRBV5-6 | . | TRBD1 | TGTGCCAGCAGCTTGTGGGACAGGGGAGGGTATGGCTACACCTTC | CASSLWDRGGYGYTF
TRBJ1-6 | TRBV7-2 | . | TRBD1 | TGTGCCAGCAGCTCGGGACAGAATAATTCACCCCTCCACTTT | CASSSGQNNSPLHF
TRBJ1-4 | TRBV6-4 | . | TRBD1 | TGTGCCAGCAAGGGACAGAATAATGAAAAACTGTTTTTT | CASKGQNNEKLFF
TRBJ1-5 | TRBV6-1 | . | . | TGTGCCAGCAGTGAAGCCCCGGGGGAAGGCAATCAGCCCCAGCATTTT | CASSEAPGEGNQPQHF
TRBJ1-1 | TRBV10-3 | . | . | TGTGCCATCAGTGATCTCGACAATGAAGCTTTCTTT | CAISDLDNEAFF
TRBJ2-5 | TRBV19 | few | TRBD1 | TGTGCCAGTAGTATAACAGGGGGCGCGGAGACCCAGTACTTC | CASSITGGAETQYF
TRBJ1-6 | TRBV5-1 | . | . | TGCGCCAGCAGCTTGGGACAGCAAAATTCACCCCTCCACTTT | CASSLGQQNSPLHF
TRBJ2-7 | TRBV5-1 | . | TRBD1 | TGCGCCAGCAGCTTGCAAGGACAGGGCGTGGGTGAGCAGTACTTC | CASSLQGQGVGEQYF
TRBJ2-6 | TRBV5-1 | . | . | TGCGCCAGCAGCTTGGACGGGGAAGCTGGGGCCAACGTCCTGACTTTC | CASSLDGEAGANVLTF
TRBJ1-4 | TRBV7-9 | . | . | TGTGCCAGCAGGCCCTTGCCGGGGGGATCAGAAAAACTGTTTTTT | CASRPLPGGSEKLFF
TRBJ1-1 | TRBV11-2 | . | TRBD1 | TGTGCCAGCAGCCTGGGACAGCTGATTGCTTTCTTT | CASSLGQLIAFF
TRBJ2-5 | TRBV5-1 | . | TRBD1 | TGCGCCAGCAGCTTCGGACAGGGATGGGAGACCCAGTACTTC | CASSFGQGWETQYF
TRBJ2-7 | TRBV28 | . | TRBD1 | TGTGCCAGCATTTCAACCGGGACAGGGGGCTACGAGCAGTACTTC | CASISTGTGGYEQYF
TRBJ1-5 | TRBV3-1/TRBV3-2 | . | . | TGTGCCAGCAGCCACAGGGATCAGCCCCAGCATTTT | CASSHRDQPQHF
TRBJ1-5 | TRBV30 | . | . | TGTGCCTGGAGTTCAAACAGGAATCAGCCCCAGCATTTT | CAWSSNRNQPQHF
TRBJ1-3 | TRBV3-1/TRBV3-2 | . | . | TGTGCCAGCAGCCAAGATAACAGTCTCTCTGGAAACACCATATATTTT | CASSQDNSLSGNTIYF
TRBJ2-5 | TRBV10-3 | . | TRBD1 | TGTGCCATCAGTCCGACAGGGGCAACTGAAGAGACCCAGTACTTC | CAISPTGATEETQYF
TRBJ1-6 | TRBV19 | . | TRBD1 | TGTGCCAGTAGTATCGTGACAGGGAATTCACCCCTCCACTTT | CASSIVTGNSPLHF
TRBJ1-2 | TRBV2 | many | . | TGTGCCAGCGCCCTGGCAGGGGTTAACTATGGCTACACCTTC | CASALAGVNYGYTF
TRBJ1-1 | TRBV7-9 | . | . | TGTGCCAGCAGCTTATCCGTCAGGAGGGATGAAGCTTTCTTT | CASSLSVRRDEAFF
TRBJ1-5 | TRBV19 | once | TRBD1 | TGTGCCAGTACCCCTTGGGACAGATCGGGCCAGCCCCAGCATTTT | CASTPWDRSGQPQHF
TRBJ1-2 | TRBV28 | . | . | TGTGCCAGCAGTTCCGGGGTCGGCAACTATGGCTACACCTTC | CASSSGVGNYGYTF